The rows below give T cell receptor beta chains drawn from one sample of a study of early T cells in non-severe SARS-CoV-2 infection. TCRdb itself ran the 5' RACE reads through MiXCR, one entry per CDR3 protein. This sample carries 75,000 or so distinct CDR3 sequences, 14% of them seen once, and the ten largest clones take approximately 11%. The sample taken for sequencing was whole blood. Receptors originate from an adult who was a healthcare worker with PCR-confirmed SARS-CoV-2 infection or an uninfected control (not recorded which). Each CDR3 is given with its conserved first and last residue. D genes are given only for firm matches. Not every row has a clone size; where given, it reads once, few, many or a size class.

-	-	TRBJ2-3	TRBV12-3/TRBV12-4	TGTGCCAGCACGGGTGCAGATACGCAGTATTTT	CASTGADTQYF
few	-	TRBJ1-5	TRBV19	TGTGCCAGCGAAAGGAGTTATAGCAATCAGCCCCAGCATTTT	CASERSYSNQPQHF
-	-	TRBJ2-2	TRBV6-1	TGTGCCAGCAGTGGAGGGGAATGGGACACCGGGGAGCTGTTTTTT	CASSGGEWDTGELFF
many	-	TRBJ2-3	TRBV6-2/TRBV6-3	TGTGCCAGCAGTTCTCAACTAGCCGGCACAGATACGCAGTATTTT	CASSSQLAGTDTQYF
-	-	TRBJ1-6	TRBV9	TGTGCCAGCAGCCCTTCCGCGATTTCACCCCTCCACTTT	CASSPSAISPLHF
few	TRBD1	TRBJ1-6	TRBV6-5	TGTGCCAGCAGGGGGACAGGGAAGAATTCACCCCTCCACTTT	CASRGTGKNSPLHF
few	TRBD2	TRBJ2-7	TRBV27	TGTGCCAGCAGTCCCGGACTAGCCTACGAGCAGTACTTC	CASSPGLAYEQYF
many	TRBD1	TRBJ2-5	TRBV5-4	TGTGCCAGCAGCTTGGGGACAGGGGCACGGGAGACCCAGTACTTC	CASSLGTGARETQYF
few	TRBD1	TRBJ2-3	TRBV5-4	TGTGCCTCAGCACCGGGACAGGGGATTCATACGCAGTATTTT	CASAPGQGIHTQYF
-	-	TRBJ2-5	TRBV29-1	TGCAGCATTGGGGACGGCCAAGAGACCCAGTACTTC	CSIGDGQETQYF
-	TRBD2	TRBJ2-3	TRBV7-6	TGTGCCAGCAGCTCCAGGACTAGCGGGGGACCTGCGGATACGCAGTATTTT	CASSSRTSGGPADTQYF
few	-	TRBJ1-2	TRBV28	TGTGCCAGCAGATCGACGCGTGGCTACACCTTC	CASRSTRGYTF
-	TRBD1	TRBJ1-5	TRBV9	TGTGCCAGCAGCGCGACAGGGGGAAATCAGCCCCAGCATTTT	CASSATGGNQPQHF
once	TRBD1	TRBJ2-7	TRBV5-1	TGCGCCAGCAGCGGGGACAGGGTCTACGAGCAGTACTTC	CASSGDRVYEQYF
-	TRBD1	TRBJ1-3	TRBV12-3/TRBV12-4	TGTGCCAGCAGTGCAGACAGGGGATACTCTGGAAACACCATATATTTT	CASSADRGYSGNTIYF
many	-	TRBJ2-2	TRBV6-1	TGTGCCAGCAGTGAAGTAATGGGGGACACCGGGGAGCTGTTTTTT	CASSEVMGDTGELFF
few	-	TRBJ2-3	TRBV5-6	TGTGCCAGCAGCTTGGGGGCGCGGTCCCGCACAGATACGCAGTATTTT	CASSLGARSRTDTQYF
-	-	TRBJ1-1	TRBV3-1	TGTGCCAGCAGCCAAGATAGGTGGACAGTTGATAAAGCTTTCTTT	CASSQDRWTVDKAFF
-	-	TRBJ1-4	TRBV28	TGTGCCAGCAGTTTACTCCGGCAGGGGCCTGGGGAAAAACTGTTTTTT	CASSLLRQGPGEKLFF
few	-	TRBJ2-4	TRBV11-2	TGTGCCAGTTCCCCCCTAGGGGCCAAAAACATTCAGTACTTC	CASSPLGAKNIQYF
few	-	TRBJ2-2	TRBV21-1	TGTGCCAGCAGCAAAGGCTTAGGGGGAACAGGCAACACCGGGGAGCTGTTTTTT	CASSKGLGGTGNTGELFF
-	-	TRBJ2-2	TRBV5-4	TGTGCCAGCAGCCTGCTAGCGAAGAACACCGGGGAGCTGTTTTTT	CASSLLAKNTGELFF
few	-	TRBJ1-2	TRBV3-1	TGTGCCAGCAGCCAAGTGAGCGCGTTCAGGGATGGCTACACCTTC	CASSQVSAFRDGYTF
few	-	TRBJ2-6	TRBV19	TGTGCCAGTAGTTCCCTACCCGGGGATGGGGCCAACGTCCTGACTTTC	CASSSLPGDGANVLTF
few	-	TRBJ1-4	TRBV6-1	TGTGCCAGCAGCGGTCAGGGGCTTCGGGAAAAACTGTTTTTT	CASSGQGLREKLFF
many	TRBD2	TRBJ2-7	TRBV20-1	TGCAGTGCTCCGGGACTAGCGGGGTACGAGCAGTACTTC	CSAPGLAGYEQYF
-	-	TRBJ1-1	TRBV12-3/TRBV12-4	TGTGCCAGCAGTTTGAGCCGGCACACTGAAGCTTTCTTT	CASSLSRHTEAFF